This T cell receptor (beta chain) was sequenced during a study of cytomegalovirus exposure and HLA in healthy donors. Turning to the study itself: As an earlier analysis found, around 190 million T cells yielded about 120 million unique TCR beta sequences. Within the Caucasian-associated ancestry cluster were roughly 81% of the approximately 400 genotyped donors.

Primers included in the PCR were 60 Vbeta and 13 Jbeta primers. The method was immunoSEQ multiplex PCR; TCRdb's version includes in-frame clones alone and lacks a portion of them. The repertoire shows some 96,000 clones; the top ten hold 3% to 3.5%. Study-wide findings and caveats: In a later analysis, most CMV-associated TCR beta chains appeared HLA-restricted. Common viral pathogens seemed to be connected with several of the most significant clusters, according to a later analysis.

A note on this clone: Its antigen is unidentified.

CDR1 is LNHNV, CDR2 YYDKDF, per germline (reference sequence). V lost 1 base and J 5 bases, leaving 11 bases between the germline ends. The CDR3 extends over 14 amino acids. The chain has TRBV15 and TRBJ1-1, with TRBD1 as a possible D gene (5 bases). The sequencing input was PBMCs. This TCR was sampled from a woman aged 25 to 39 in good health and CMV-seronegative. CDR3: CATSRVQGRTEAFF. CDR3 nucleotide sequence: TGTGCCACCAGCAGAGTTCAGGGAAGGACTGAAGCTTTCTTT.